This T cell receptor beta chain was identified in a study of cytomegalovirus exposure and HLA in healthy donors. The CDR3 is 14 amino acids. CDR1 is SEHNR, CDR2 FQNEAQ, per germline (reference sequence). V was clipped by 4 bases and J by 2 bases; unmatched bases: 5. Primers: 60 Vbeta forward and 13 Jbeta reverse. Measured with immunoSEQ multiplex PCR; TCRdb has only the in-frame clones, and not every one. The table lists tens of thousands of clones. The chain recombines TRBV7-9 with TRBJ2-7; 7 bases are shared with TRBD1. The sequenced sample consisted of PBMCs. The TCR comes from a male donor in good health and CMV-seronegative. This CDR3 is CASSWGQPAYEQYF. Written as DNA, the CDR3 is TGTGCCAGCAGCTGGGGACAGCCAGCCTACGAGCAGTACTTC. Full variable domain (remainder filled in from reference TRBV7-9 and TRBJ2-7): DTGVSQNPRHKITKRGQNVTFRCDPISEHNRLYWYRQTLGQGPEFLTYFQNEAQLEKSRLLSDRFSAERPKGSFSTLEIQRTEQGDSAMYLCASSWGQPAYEQYFGPGTRLTVT.